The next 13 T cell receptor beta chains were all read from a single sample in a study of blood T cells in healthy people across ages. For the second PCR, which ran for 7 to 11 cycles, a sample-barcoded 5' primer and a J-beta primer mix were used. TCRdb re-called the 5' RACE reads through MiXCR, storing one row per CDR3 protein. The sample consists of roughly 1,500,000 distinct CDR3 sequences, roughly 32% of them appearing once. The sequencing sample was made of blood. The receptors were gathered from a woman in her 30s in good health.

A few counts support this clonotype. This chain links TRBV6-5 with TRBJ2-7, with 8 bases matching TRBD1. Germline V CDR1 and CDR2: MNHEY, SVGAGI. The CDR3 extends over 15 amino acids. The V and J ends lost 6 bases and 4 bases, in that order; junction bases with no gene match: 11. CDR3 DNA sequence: TGTGCCAGCAGACCCGGGGAGACAGGGGTATACGAGCAGTACTTC. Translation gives CASRPGETGVYEQYF.

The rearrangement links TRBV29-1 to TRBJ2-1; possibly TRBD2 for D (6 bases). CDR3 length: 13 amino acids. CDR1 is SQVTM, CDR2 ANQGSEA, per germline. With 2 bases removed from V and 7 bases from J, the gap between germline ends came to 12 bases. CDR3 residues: CSVESLGRNEQFF. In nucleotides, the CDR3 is TGCAGCGTTGAAAGCTTGGGGAGGAATGAGCAGTTCTTC.

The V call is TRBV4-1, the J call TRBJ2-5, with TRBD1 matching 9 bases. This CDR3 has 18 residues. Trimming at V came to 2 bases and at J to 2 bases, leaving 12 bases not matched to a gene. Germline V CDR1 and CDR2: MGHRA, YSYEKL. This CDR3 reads CASSQSAAGTGSQETQYF. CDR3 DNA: TGCGCCAGCAGCCAAAGCGCCGCCGGGACAGGGTCTCAAGAGACCCAGTACTTC.

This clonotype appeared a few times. This CDR3 is CASSVRSYNSPLHF. For the CDR3, the DNA is TGTGCCAGCAGCGTTAGGTCCTATAATTCACCCCTCCACTTT. The chain recombines TRBV9 with TRBJ1-6; D is unclear. This CDR3 contains 14 residues. Germline V lookup: CDR1 SGDLS, CDR2 YYNGEE. V was trimmed by 2 bases and J by 1 base, leaving 4 bases between them.

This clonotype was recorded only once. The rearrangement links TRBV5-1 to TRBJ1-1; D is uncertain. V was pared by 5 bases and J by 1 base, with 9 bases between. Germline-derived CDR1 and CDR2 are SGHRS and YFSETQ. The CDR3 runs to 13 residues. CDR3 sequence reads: CASRENTNTEAFF. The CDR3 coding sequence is TGCGCCAGCAGAGAAAACACGAACACTGAAGCTTTCTTT.

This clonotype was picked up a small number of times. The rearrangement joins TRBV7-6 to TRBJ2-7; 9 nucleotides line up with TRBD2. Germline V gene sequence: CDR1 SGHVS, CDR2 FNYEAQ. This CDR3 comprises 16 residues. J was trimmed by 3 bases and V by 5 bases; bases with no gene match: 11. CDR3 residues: CASSHSSSGDLYEQYF. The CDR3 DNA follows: TGTGCCAGCAGCCACTCGTCTAGCGGGGACCTCTACGAGCAGTACTTC.

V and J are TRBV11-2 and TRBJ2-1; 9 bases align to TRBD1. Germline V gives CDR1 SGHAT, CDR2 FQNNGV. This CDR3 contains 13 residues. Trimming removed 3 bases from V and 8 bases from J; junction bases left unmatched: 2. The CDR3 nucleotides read TGTGCCAGCAGCTTGGGACAGGGCCATGAGCAGTTCTTC. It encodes CASSLGQGHEQFF.

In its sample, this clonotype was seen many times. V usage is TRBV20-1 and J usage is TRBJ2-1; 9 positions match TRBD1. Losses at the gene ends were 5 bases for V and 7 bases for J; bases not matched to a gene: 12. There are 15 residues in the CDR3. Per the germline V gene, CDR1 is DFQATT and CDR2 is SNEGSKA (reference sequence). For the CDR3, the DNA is TGCAGTGCTTTTAACCGGGACAGGGTCGTTAATGAGCAGTTCTTC. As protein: CSAFNRDRVVNEQFF.

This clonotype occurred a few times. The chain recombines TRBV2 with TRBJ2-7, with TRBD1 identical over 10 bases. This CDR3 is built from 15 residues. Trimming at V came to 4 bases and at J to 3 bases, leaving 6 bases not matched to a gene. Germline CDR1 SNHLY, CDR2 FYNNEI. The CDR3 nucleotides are TGTGCCAGCAGTGCCGGGACAGGGGACTTCTACGAGCAGTACTTC. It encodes CASSAGTGDFYEQYF.

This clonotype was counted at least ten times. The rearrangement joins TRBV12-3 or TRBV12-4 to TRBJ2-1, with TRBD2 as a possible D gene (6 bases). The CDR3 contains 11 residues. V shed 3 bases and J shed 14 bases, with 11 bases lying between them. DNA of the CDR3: TGTGCCAGCAGTTTTGGCGGGAACAAGTTCTTC. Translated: CASSFGGNKFF.

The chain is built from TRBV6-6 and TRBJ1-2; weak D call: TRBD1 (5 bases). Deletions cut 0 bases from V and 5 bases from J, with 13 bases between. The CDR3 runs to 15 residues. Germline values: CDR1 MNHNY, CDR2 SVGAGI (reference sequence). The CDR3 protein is CASSYSLGPPYGYTF. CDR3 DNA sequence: TGTGCCAGCAGTTACTCCTTGGGACCTCCTTATGGCTACACCTTC.

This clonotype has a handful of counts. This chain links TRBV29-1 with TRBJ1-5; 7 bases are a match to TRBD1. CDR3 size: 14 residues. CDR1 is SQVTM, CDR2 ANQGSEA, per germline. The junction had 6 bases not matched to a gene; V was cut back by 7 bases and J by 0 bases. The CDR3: CSARTGDSNQPQHF. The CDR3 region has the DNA TGCAGCGCGCGGACAGGCGATAGCAATCAGCCCCAGCATTTT.

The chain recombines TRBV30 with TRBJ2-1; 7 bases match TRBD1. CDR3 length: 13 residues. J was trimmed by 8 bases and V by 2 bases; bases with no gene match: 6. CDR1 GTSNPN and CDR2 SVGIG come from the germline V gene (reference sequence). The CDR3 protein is CAWSTGVSDEQFF. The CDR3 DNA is TGTGCCTGGAGTACAGGGGTCAGCGATGAGCAGTTCTTC.